This T cell receptor (beta chain) was identified during a study of blood T cell repertoires in COVID-19 (dated by TCRdb to the early 2020s). At the level of the whole study: Samples from collaborators originated in the United States, Italy and Spain and spanned both the acute and convalescent phases of COVID-19. The material from the prospective study consisted of cDNA or gDNA derived from T cells, B-cell-depleted T cells, or PBMCs. Samples came from the ongoing ImmuneRACE study (first 160 participants) plus 1,254 subjects from 6 global collaborators. The repertoires were released in a freely available public database intended as a resource for research on the immune response to SARS-CoV-2. Where available, HLA class I and class II types were taken from metadata supplied by the sample provider and were not determined by assay-based typing. Nearly every sample came with metadata listing a de-identified subject ID, COVID-19 status, age in years and sex. Subjects who had been exposed to COVID-19, were actively infected with it, or had recovered from it provided the deeply sampled blood TCRbeta repertoires that made up the dataset.

There are a few counts of this clone. It has no known antigen specificity. The input lacks base qualities; no much larger clone sits a single base away. At one collaborating source in Seattle, patients were enrolled during active infection and were followed longitudinally through the course of disease. Whole blood was collected in K2EDTA tubes by collaborating institutions according to the institutions' own protocols. Collaborator samples were shipped for TCRbeta analysis as frozen whole blood, isolated PBMCs, or DNA extracted from either sample type. Trimming takes 0 bases off V and 0 bases off J; junction bases not matched to a gene: 6. The CDR3 starts with the cysteine, ends with the phenylalanine, and has 18 residues. This entry keeps only the CDR3 DNA: 54 bases, framed from base 1. TCRbeta CDR3 regions were amplified from genomic DNA using the immunoSEQ Assay, a bias-controlled multiplex PCR. On the authors' methods: Within the assay, amplification of reference gene primers was used to estimate how many nucleated cells each sample contained. Sequence reads were collapsed and filtered to measure the absolute abundance of every unique TCRbeta CDR3 rearrangement. Productive Simpson clonality was computed per sample as the square root of Simpson's diversity index over productive rearrangements. TCRdb holds this immuneACCESS table with in-frame rearrangements only. Some clones are missing; in checked studies, unresolved V genes explain under half, and the rest has no known cause. That table is the source of V, J and clone size, and D and trimming were worked out from the DNA. Across this sample there are over 250,000 clones, with 86% seen only once. The ten largest clones take up about an eighth of the sample.

Overall study results and their limits: Clinical and demographic metadata were provided uncurated, with the amount varying by source and participant.

Sequencing used peripheral blood. The sequence came from a woman in her 70s with COVID-19, enrolled during active disease. The rearrangement combines TRBV5-3 with TRBJ1-5, with 10 bases aligning to TRBD1. TRBV5-3 qualifies as an ORF whose function is uncertain. The CDR3 region: CARSLGQGALYSNQPQHF. Here is the DNA: TGTGCCAGAAGCTTGGGACAGGGGGCCTTGTATAGCAATCAGCCCCAGCATTTT.